The 25 T cell receptor beta chains presented below share a single source sample, sequenced in a study of blood T cell repertoires in COVID-19. Libraries were prepared by immunoSEQ multiplex PCR; TCRdb keeps only in-frame clonotypes and omits some of them. This table has 310,000 or so clones, nearly 90% appearing once. The sequencing input was PBMCs or T cells enriched from blood (not recorded which). The receptors were gathered from a woman between 18 and 30 years old with acute COVID-19.

The V call is TRBV7-9, the J call TRBJ2-1; TRBD2 aligns across 10 bases. There are 19 residues in the CDR3. The V gene end was trimmed by 2 bases and the J gene end by 1 base; junction bases not matched to a gene: 11. Per germline, CDR1 SEHNR and CDR2 FQNEAQ (reference sequence). In DNA, the CDR3 is TGTGCCAGCAGCTTAAACCGTCTAGCGGGAGCATCTTCCTACAATGAGCAGTTCTTC. Its translation: CASSLNRLAGASSYNEQFF. Variable domain in full (rest from reference TRBV7-9 and TRBJ2-1): DTGVSQNPRHKITKRGQNVTFRCDPISEHNRLYWYRQTLGQGPEFLTYFQNEAQLEKSRLLSDRFSAERPKGSFSTLEIQRTEQGDSAMYLCASSLNRLAGASSYNEQFFGPGTRLTVL.

V usage is TRBV28 and J usage is TRBJ2-7; D not certain. CDR3 length: 12 amino acids. The V gene lost 3 bases and the J gene lost 3 bases, with 6 bases spanning the gap. Germline lookup yields CDR1 MDHEN and CDR2 SYDVKM. CDR3 region: CASSFSSYEQYF. The CDR3 coding sequence is TGTGCCAGCAGTTTCTCGAGCTACGAGCAGTACTTC. Full variable domain (outside the CDR3, taken from reference TRBV28 and TRBJ2-7): DVKVTQSSRYLVKRTGEKVFLECVQDMDHENMFWYRQDPGLGLRLIYFSYDVKMKEKGDIPEGYSVSREKKERFSLILESASTNQTSMYLCASSFSSYEQYFGPGTRLTVT.

The chain is built from TRBV14 and TRBJ2-5; perhaps TRBD2 as D (6 bases). Trimming took off 0 bases at V and 1 base at J, with 15 bases between the two ends. The CDR3 is 17 residues long. CDR1 is SGHDN, CDR2 FVKESK, per germline. In DNA form, the CDR3 reads TGTGCCAGCAGCCAAGAATTACGTAAAGCGGGCCAAGAGACCCAGTACTTC. Translation: CASSQELRKAGQETQYF.

Points on this clone: Its ends do not fully match the called genes, so a read error is possible. The chain is built from TRBV7-3 and TRBJ1-2; D is possibly TRBD1 (6 bases). The CDR3 spans 11 residues. Germline V CDR1 and CDR2: SGHTA, FQGTGA. Here the CDR3 reads CASSLRADSPF. CDR3 DNA sequence: TGTGCCAGCAGCTTAAGGGCGGACAGTCCCTTC.

In its sample, this clone was seen a few times. The rearrangement uses TRBV29-1 and TRBJ2-7, with TRBD1 identical over 11 bases. The CDR3 is 16 amino acids. Germline CDR1 reads SQVTM; CDR2 reads ANQGSEA. V shed 2 bases and J 3 bases; nucleotides not matched to a gene: 9. CDR3 DNA: TGCAGCGTTGAACGGTTGGGGACAGGGGGGGGCTACGAGCAGTACTTC. It specifies CSVERLGTGGGYEQYF.

The chain carries TRBV15 and TRBJ1-4; 7 bases are shared with TRBD1. There are 15 residues in the CDR3. Trimming removed 0 bases from V and 7 bases from J; junction bases left unmatched: 5. Germline V lookup: CDR1 LNHNV, CDR2 YYDKDF (reference sequence). The CDR3: CATSRDDRVGEKLFF. CDR3 DNA sequence: TGTGCCACCAGCAGAGATGACAGGGTCGGTGAAAAACTGTTTTTT.

This chain links TRBV5-6 with TRBJ1-4; D unresolved. Trimming took off 1 base at V and 5 bases at J, with 15 bases between the two ends. Per the germline V gene, CDR1 is SGHDT and CDR2 is YYEEEE. The CDR3 length is 16 residues. CDR3 in DNA: TGTGCCAGCAGCTTGTCCTTTCGGAGAATGAATGAAAAACTGTTTTTT. This sequence encodes CASSLSFRRMNEKLFF. The entire variable domain, with the rest obtained from reference TRBV5-6 and TRBJ1-4, is as follows: DAGVTQSPTHLIKTRGQQVTLRCSPKSGHDTVSWYQQALGQGPQFIFQYYEEEERQRGNFPDRFSGHQFPNYSSELNVNALLLGDSALYLCASSLSFRRMNEKLFFGSGTQLSVL.

The chain employs TRBV27 and TRBJ2-2, with 7 bases identical to TRBD1. J was trimmed by 4 bases and V by 4 bases; bases with no gene match: 12. CDR3 size: 17 residues. The germline gives CDR1 MNHEY, CDR2 SMNVEV (reference sequence). CDR3 sequence reads: CASSSSHRGLSTGELFF. The CDR3 coding sequence is TGTGCCAGCAGTTCTTCACACAGGGGATTGAGCACCGGGGAGCTGTTTTTT.

The CDR3 nucleotides read TGTGCCAGCAGCTCGGACTATAATGAAAAACTGTTTTTT. It yields the protein CASSSDYNEKLFF. The J gene is TRBJ1-4, the V gene TRBV7-9; D unresolved. The V end was cut by 4 bases, the J end by 4 bases, with 7 bases between. Germline V gene lookup returns CDR1 SEHNR and CDR2 FQNEAQ (reference sequence). The CDR3 covers 13 residues.

This clone has a single count. The chain carries TRBV4-1 and TRBJ2-1; TRBD2 is a possible D gene (7 bases). The CDR3 is 17 residues long. Germline V gene data show CDR1 as MGHRA and CDR2 as YSYEKL. Trimming shortened V by 1 base and J by 3 bases, and 16 bases separated the two germline ends. The CDR3 is CASSQATRRGGYNEQFF. CDR3 in DNA: TGCGCCAGCAGCCAAGCGACCAGGAGGGGGGGCTACAATGAGCAGTTCTTC.

The V and J genes are TRBV13 and TRBJ2-3; TRBD2 matches at 7 bases. This CDR3 spans 22 amino acids. Germline values: CDR1 PRHDT, CDR2 FYEKMQ (reference sequence). Losses at the gene ends were 3 bases for V and 1 base for J; bases not matched to a gene: 25. CDR3 nucleotides: TGTGCCAGCAGCTTTAGGCTCCCGAGGGAGGCGGGAGTCGCCTCGGGCACAGATACGCAGTATTTT. This translates into CASSFRLPREAGVASGTDTQYF.

The gene calls are TRBV28 and TRBJ2-5, with 7 bases lining up with TRBD2. CDR1 is MDHEN, CDR2 SYDVKM, per germline. The J segment lost 2 bases and the V segment lost 5 bases, leaving 11 bases of the junction unmatched. The CDR3 is 16 amino acids. CDR3 sequence (DNA): TGTGCCAGCAGTCCCCATCAGCCGGGACTACAAGAGACCCAGTACTTC. This codes for CASSPHQPGLQETQYF.

The gene calls are TRBV24-1 and TRBJ2-3; 9 bases align to TRBD1. V was pared by 9 bases and J by 5 bases, with 14 bases of the junction left unmatched. The CDR3 is 16 residues long. Germline CDR1 reads KGHDR; CDR2 reads SFDVKD. The CDR3 region has the DNA TGTGCCACCTCCCCCAGTCGGGACAGGGCTGGAGATACGCAGTATTTT. The encoded protein is CATSPSRDRAGDTQYF.

The rearrangement links TRBV27 to TRBJ1-4; D ambiguous. CDR3 length: 15 residues. Trimming pared 5 bases from V and 3 bases from J, leaving 13 bases between. Germline loops: CDR1 MNHEY, CDR2 SMNVEV (reference sequence). CDR3 residues: CASSRVGGSNEKLFF. The DNA of the CDR3 is TGTGCCAGCAGTAGGGTTGGAGGGTCTAATGAAAAACTGTTTTTT.

Only a few counts were recorded for this clone. The chain recombines TRBV4-1 with TRBJ1-5, with D uncertain. The CDR3 consists of 14 residues. Germline assignment: CDR1 MGHRA and CDR2 YSYEKL. V lost 1 base to trimming and J lost 5 bases, with 9 bases between them. The CDR3 protein is CASSQAVFYQPQHF. The CDR3 DNA follows: TGCGCCAGCAGCCAAGCTGTTTTTTATCAGCCCCAGCATTTT.

The chain recombines TRBV10-3 with TRBJ1-5; no reliable D call. This CDR3 has 14 amino acids. Germline CDR1 ENHRY, CDR2 SYGVKD. Trimming left V 6 bases short and J 2 bases short, with 11 bases between. The CDR3, as DNA: TGTGCCATCAGCACCGGGATCGGCAATCAGCCCCAGCATTTT. This gives the protein CAISTGIGNQPQHF.

This chain uses TRBV9 with TRBJ2-5; D possibly corresponds to TRBD2 (5 bases). Germline V lookup: CDR1 SGDLS, CDR2 YYNGEE. Trimming shortened V by 0 bases and J by 5 bases, and 14 bases separated the two germline ends. The CDR3 has 15 residues. The CDR3 protein is CASSVAPPAGETQYF. The CDR3 DNA reads as TGTGCCAGCAGCGTAGCTCCACCGGCGGGTGAGACCCAGTACTTC.

This sequence joins TRBV6-1 and TRBJ2-2, with D maybe TRBD2 (5 bases). CDR1 is MNHNS, CDR2 SASEGT, per germline. V lost 3 bases and J 2 bases, leaving 10 bases between the germline ends. The CDR3 is 15 residues long. CDR3 residues: CASSDRGRNTGELFF. The CDR3 DNA sequence: TGTGCCAGCAGTGACAGAGGGCGCAACACCGGGGAGCTGTTTTTT.

In its sample, this clone was seen a few times. V gene TRBV7-9 combines with J gene TRBJ2-5, with a tentative D call TRBD1 (5 bases). Trimming stripped 5 bases from V and 5 bases from J, with 18 bases between. CDR3 length: 15 amino acids. Germline V lookup: CDR1 SEHNR, CDR2 FQNEAQ (reference sequence). The CDR3 loop reads CASSIRQPEWETQYF. The CDR3, as DNA: TGTGCCAGCAGCATTAGACAGCCTGAATGGGAGACCCAGTACTTC.

The V call is TRBV5-1, the J call TRBJ2-3, with D possibly matching TRBD2 (6 bases). Trimming pared 4 bases from V and 4 bases from J, leaving 13 bases between. This CDR3 contains 14 residues. Germline values: CDR1 SGHRS, CDR2 YFSETQ. CDR3 sequence (DNA): TGCGCCAGCAGCGCCTCGGGGAGGCCAGATACGCAGTATTTT. Amino acids: CASSASGRPDTQYF.

This chain uses TRBV6-5 with TRBJ2-7; TRBD2 might be the D (6 bases). The length of the CDR3 is 15 residues. Trimming cost V 5 bases and J 3 bases, with 17 bases left between them. Germline CDR1 is MNHEY and CDR2 is SVGAGI. CDR3 sequence: CASSQMTSTHYEQYF. In DNA, the CDR3 is TGTGCCAGCAGTCAAATGACTAGTACCCACTACGAGCAGTACTTC.

V usage is TRBV3-1 (or the pseudogene TRBV3-2) and J usage is TRBJ2-1, with no clear D. This CDR3 has 14 residues. Per the germline V gene, CDR1 is LGHDT and CDR2 is YNNKEL (reference sequence). V was shortened by 0 bases and J by 5 bases, with 8 bases between the two germline ends. The chain's CDR3 is CASSQDLTDNEQFF. In DNA, the CDR3 is TGTGCCAGCAGCCAAGACCTAACAGACAATGAGCAGTTCTTC.

The chain couples TRBV6-1 to TRBJ2-3; 10 bases are a match to TRBD2. The CDR3 runs 16 residues. The V segment lost 3 bases and the J segment 9 bases; nucleotides outside the gene matches: 12. The germline V gene encodes CDR1 MNHNS and CDR2 SASEGT. Written as DNA, the CDR3 is TGTGCCAGCAGTGATGAAGTTAGGCTAGCGGGAGTAACGCAGTATTTT. Its protein is CASSDEVRLAGVTQYF.

The chain couples TRBV3-1 (or the pseudogene TRBV3-2) to TRBJ1-2, with a weak D call TRBD1 (6 bases). The CDR3 is 15 residues long. The germline V and J ends were trimmed by 4 bases and 5 bases, with 17 bases remaining between them. The germline gives CDR1 LGHDT, CDR2 YNNKEL (reference sequence). Written as DNA, the CDR3 is TGTGCCAGCAGCCCTAAGGGGCCTCAGGGGTATGGCTACACCTTC. This codes for CASSPKGPQGYGYTF.

The chain uses TRBV7-6 and TRBJ2-2; 8 bases align to TRBD2. Trimming removed 5 bases from V and 0 bases from J; junction bases left unmatched: 8. CDR1 SGHVS and CDR2 FNYEAQ come from the germline V gene. This CDR3 contains 17 residues. The DNA for the CDR3 is TGTGCCAGCAGCCGTCCTATAGCGGGATCGAACACCGGGGAGCTGTTTTTT. Protein: CASSRPIAGSNTGELFF.